These 24 T cell receptor beta chains were all obtained from the same sample, sequenced in a study of blood T cells in healthy people across ages. A sample-barcoded 5' primer and a J-beta primer mix were used in a second PCR of roughly 7 to 12 cycles. A single record per CDR3 protein comes from TCRdb applying MiXCR to the 5' RACE reads. The table includes 1.4 million to 1.5 million distinct CDR3 sequences, about 40% detected once. Sequenced: blood. All receptors derive from a woman between 18 and 29 years old in good health.

This clonotype was counted only a few times. The V and J genes are TRBV5-5 and TRBJ2-1; 12 positions match TRBD2. V gave up 0 bases and J gave up 6 bases; unmatched junction bases: 4. From germline, CDR1 is SGHKS and CDR2 YYEKEE (reference sequence). CDR3 length: 16 residues. For the CDR3, the DNA is TGTGCCAGCAGCTTGGAGAGGACTAGCGGGGCCAATGAGCAGTTCTTC. It translates to CASSLERTSGANEQFF.

The rearrangement uses TRBV10-3 and TRBJ2-1; 7 bases map to TRBD2. This CDR3 has 15 residues. V was clipped by 10 bases and J by 9 bases; unmatched bases: 18. The V gene's germline CDR1 is ENHRY and CDR2 SYGVKD. In DNA form, the CDR3 reads TGTGCCACTGGAGGGGAGGGCCCGCCGGTAGTTGAGCAGTTCTTC. Its translation is CATGGEGPPVVEQFF.

This clonotype was observed a few times. The chain employs TRBV6-6 and TRBJ1-5; D is unresolved. Germline V gene lookup returns CDR1 MNHNY and CDR2 SVGAGI (reference sequence). Trimming shortened V by 6 bases and J by 6 bases, and 15 bases separated the two germline ends. The CDR3 has 14 residues. CDR3 nucleotides: TGTGCCAGCAGCCCGGCCCAGCTGGGTCAGCCCCAGCATTTT. It translates to CASSPAQLGQPQHF.

This rearrangement joins TRBV6-5 to TRBJ2-6; 7 nucleotides match TRBD1. CDR3 size: 21 residues. The germline gives CDR1 MNHEY, CDR2 SVGAGI. Trimming at V came to 1 base and at J to 0 bases, leaving 15 bases not matched to a gene. CDR3 region: CASSYYHITGAPPSGANVLTF. The DNA for the CDR3 is TGTGCCAGCAGTTACTACCATATTACAGGGGCCCCCCCCTCTGGGGCCAACGTCCTGACTTTC.

The sample holds a few counts of this clonotype. This chain links TRBV29-1 with TRBJ2-4, with TRBD1 identical over 8 bases. Germline assignment: CDR1 SQVTM and CDR2 ANQGSEA. Trimming at V came to 7 bases and at J to 13 bases, leaving 12 bases not matched to a gene. The CDR3 is 12 residues long. The CDR3 region is CSAGQGSGEQYF. In DNA form, the CDR3 reads TGCAGCGCAGGACAGGGATCGGGTGAGCAGTACTTC.

The chain combines TRBV5-1 with TRBJ1-1; D uncertain. The germline gives CDR1 SGHRS, CDR2 YFSETQ. The CDR3 totals 14 residues. The V end was cut by 4 bases, the J end by 6 bases, with 16 bases between. CDR3 sequence: CASSPPPINAEAFF. CDR3 coding DNA: TGCGCCAGCAGCCCACCCCCCATAAATGCTGAAGCTTTCTTT.

This chain connects TRBV3-1 to TRBJ1-4, with 9 bases lining up with TRBD1. Germline V gives CDR1 LGHDT, CDR2 YNNKEL (reference sequence). V lost 4 bases to trimming and J lost 4 bases; unmatched junction nucleotides: 7. The CDR3 has 16 residues. The CDR3 protein is CASSPGQGSGNEKLFF. CDR3 nucleotides: TGTGCCAGCAGCCCCGGACAGGGGAGCGGTAATGAAAAACTGTTTTTT.

This clonotype was detected a few times. This rearrangement joins TRBV10-3 to TRBJ2-3; 7 bases line up with TRBD2. Germline CDR1 reads ENHRY; CDR2 reads SYGVKD. The CDR3 loop spans 15 amino acids. The junction had 5 bases not matched to a gene; V was cut back by 5 bases and J by 0 bases. The CDR3: CAISMSSGSTDTQYF. The CDR3 DNA is TGTGCCATCAGTATGTCTAGCGGAAGCACAGATACGCAGTATTTT.

The chain couples TRBV7-2 to TRBJ2-1; perhaps D is TRBD1 or TRBD2 (5 bases each). V gave up 0 bases and J gave up 1 base, with 7 bases separating them. This CDR3 has 15 residues. CDR1 and CDR2 from the germline V gene are SGHTA and FQGNSA. The CDR3 sequence is CASSLAWGSYNEQFF. CDR3 in DNA: TGTGCCAGCAGCTTAGCGTGGGGGTCCTACAATGAGCAGTTCTTC.

This chain links TRBV30 with TRBJ1-5, with a tentative D call TRBD1 (6 bases). Germline CDR1 reads GTSNPN; CDR2 reads SVGIG (reference sequence). The V end was cut by 2 bases, the J end by 5 bases, with 16 bases between. This CDR3 contains 15 residues. CDR3: CAWSPRPRGDQPQHF. Written as DNA, the CDR3 is TGTGCCTGGAGTCCCCGTCCGAGGGGGGATCAGCCCCAGCATTTT. Variable domain in full (rest from reference TRBV30 and TRBJ1-5): SQTIHQWPATLVQPVGSPLSLECTVEGTSNPNLYWYRQAAGRGLQLLFYSVGIGQISSEVPQNLSASRPQDRQFILSSKKLLLSDSGFYLCAWSPRPRGDQPQHFGDGTRLSIL.

This clonotype turned up a few times. The chain combines TRBV11-2 with TRBJ1-4; 10 nucleotides line up with TRBD1. The length of the CDR3 is 20 residues. Unmatched junction bases numbered 15, after V lost 5 bases and J lost 0 bases. Germline V gene lookup returns CDR1 SGHAT and CDR2 FQNNGV. The CDR3 DNA sequence: TGTGCCAGCAGCAGCCGGCTTCGGGGACAGGGGTTTCCAACTAATGAAAAACTGTTTTTT. It yields the protein CASSSRLRGQGFPTNEKLFF.

V and J are TRBV16 and TRBJ1-2; weak D call: TRBD1 (6 bases). V shed 4 bases and J shed 7 bases, with 19 bases lying between them. The V gene's germline CDR1 is KGHSY and CDR2 FQNENV. CDR3 length: 15 amino acids. The DNA for the CDR3 is TGTGCCAGCAGCCTCGATCACGGGGGGCTGGGTGGCTACACCTTC. This codes for CASSLDHGGLGGYTF.

This clonotype turned up a few times. The chain is built from TRBV21-1 and TRBJ2-7; the table's D call of TRBD1 was not tested on the DNA. TRBV21-1 is labeled a pseudogene. The CDR3 is 14 amino acids. The CDR3 sequence is CASSSDRETDEQYF. CDR3 bases: TGTGCCAGCAGCTCAGACAGGGAAACGGACGAGCAGTACTTC.

This clonotype was seen only a few times. The chain has TRBV9 and TRBJ2-1; D ambiguous. Deletions cut 7 bases from V and 5 bases from J, with 13 bases between. The CDR3 extends over 13 amino acids. Germline CDR1 reads SGDLS; CDR2 reads YYNGEE. The CDR3 region is CASQNSRDNEQFF. The CDR3, as DNA: TGTGCCAGCCAGAACAGTAGAGACAATGAGCAGTTCTTC.

The rearrangement uses TRBV5-5 and TRBJ2-7, with D perhaps matching TRBD1 or TRBD2 (6 bases each). The better agreement between TRBJ2-5 and the DNA end casts doubt on the J call. The CDR3 covers 16 residues. The V gene's germline CDR1 is SGHKS and CDR2 YYEKEE (reference sequence). The CDR3 sequence is CASSFSGAGPQETQYF. CDR3 in DNA: TGTGCCAGCAGCTTTTCGGGGGCAGGTCCTCAAGAGACCCAGTACTTC.

The chain is built from TRBV5-1 and TRBJ2-5; D is perhaps TRBD2 (6 bases). The J call may be incorrect, as the DNA end agrees better with TRBJ2-7. The CDR3 extends over 14 amino acids. Germline V gene lookup returns CDR1 SGHRS and CDR2 YFSETQ. The CDR3 spells CASSAGLGVSEQYF. Here the CDR3 DNA reads TGCGCCAGCAGCGCGGGACTGGGGGTTTCCGAGCAGTACTTC.

The chain is built from TRBV20-1 and TRBJ2-7, with a weak D call TRBD1 (6 bases). CDR1 and CDR2 (germline): DFQATT, SNEGSKA (reference sequence). The CDR3 has 11 residues. The CDR3 DNA is TGCAGAGCGAAACAGGGTGGCGAGCAGTACTTC. Encoded protein: CRAKQGGEQYF.

The CDR3 loop is CKGEGPSSYEQYF. Here the CDR3 DNA reads TGCAAGGGGGAGGGGCCGAGCTCCTACGAGCAGTACTTC. The rearrangement uses TRBV20-1 and TRBJ2-7; TRBD2 might be the D (7 bases). This CDR3 has 13 amino acids. The germline gives CDR1 DFQATT, CDR2 SNEGSKA (reference sequence).

This clonotype was seen only a few times. The gene calls are TRBV20-1 and TRBJ2-5; D is uncertain. The CDR3 spans 16 residues. The V gene's germline CDR1 is DFQATT and CDR2 SNEGSKA (reference sequence). The V and J ends lost 6 bases and 4 bases respectively, with 24 bases between them. The CDR3 sequence: CSASLVVGSYRETQYF. CDR3 coding DNA: TGCAGTGCCTCCCTAGTGGTCGGTAGCTACCGAGAGACCCAGTACTTC.

The chain combines TRBV6-5 with TRBJ1-2; TRBD1 matches at 9 bases. J lost 7 bases, V lost 6 bases, and 9 bases had no gene match. From germline, CDR1 is MNHEY and CDR2 SVGAGI. The CDR3 loop spans 14 amino acids. The DNA for the CDR3 is TGTGCCAGCAGACGACAGGGGGAAAAGTCTGGCTACACCTTC. It yields the protein CASRRQGEKSGYTF.

In this sample, this clonotype turned up a few times. The rearrangement uses TRBV4-1 and TRBJ1-1; no clear D. The ends were cut back, 4 bases at V and 5 bases at J, with 17 bases in the middle. Germline values: CDR1 MGHRA, CDR2 YSYEKL. CDR3 length equals 15 residues. The CDR3 loop is CASSPTPLRNTEAFF. The CDR3 coding sequence is TGCGCCAGCAGCCCAACGCCTTTGAGGAATACTGAAGCTTTCTTT.

There are a few counts of this clonotype. The chain is built from TRBV28 and TRBJ2-7; possibly TRBD2 for D (6 bases). The CDR3 is 13 amino acids. Trimming left V 7 bases short and J 4 bases short, with 14 bases between. Germline loops: CDR1 MDHEN, CDR2 SYDVKM. The CDR3 is CASISGGLYEQYF. The CDR3 region has the DNA TGTGCCAGCATCTCCGGGGGTTTGTACGAGCAGTACTTC.

J is TRBJ2-7 and V is TRBV2, with D perhaps TRBD1 (6 bases). The germline gives CDR1 SNHLY, CDR2 FYNNEI. The V end was cut by 6 bases, the J end by 6 bases, with 12 bases between. CDR3 length: 12 amino acids. The CDR3 DNA follows: TGTGCCAGCAGGGGGGCAGGTCCCGAGCAGTACTTC. Amino acid sequence: CASRGAGPEQYF.

The chain links TRBV20-1 to TRBJ2-7, with D possibly TRBD2 on 5 matching bases. This CDR3 is built from 13 residues. The V gene lost 8 bases and the J gene lost 4 bases, with 18 bases spanning the gap. Per the germline V gene, CDR1 is DFQATT and CDR2 is SNEGSKA (reference sequence). CDR3 nucleotides: TGCAGTCCCTATAGCCCTGGGAGTTACGAGCAGTACTTC. Encoded protein: CSPYSPGSYEQYF.